The T cell receptor beta chain described here comes from a study of T cell changes during pregnancy in multiple sclerosis. TCRdb's table, derived via immunoSEQ multiplex PCR, lists solely in-frame clones and lacks some. This sample has tens of thousands of clones, with 93% found just once. The sample consisted of peripheral blood, taken in the second trimester of pregnancy. The sequence was collected from a female donor with multiple sclerosis, enrolled in a pregnancy study.

The CDR3 is CASSLVGDSIYNSPLHF. Written as DNA, the CDR3 is TGTGCCAGCAGTTTAGTAGGGGACAGCATTTATAATTCACCCCTCCACTTT. V gene TRBV27 combines with J gene TRBJ1-6; TRBD1 matches 7 bases. The CDR3 runs 17 residues. V dropped 2 bases and J dropped 4; count of bases not matched to a gene: 8. Germline lookup yields CDR1 MNHEY and CDR2 SMNVEV (reference sequence).